The 11 T cell receptor beta chains given below trace back to one sample, sequenced in a study of blood T cells in healthy people across ages. With a J-beta primer mix and a sample-barcoded 5' primer, a second PCR ran about 7 to 12 cycles. TCRdb fed the 5' RACE reads into MiXCR, producing one record per CDR3 protein. The table includes roughly 2 million distinct CDR3 sequences, around 48% detected once. The sequenced sample was blood. All receptors come from a woman between 40 and 55 years old in good health.

There are many counts of this clonotype. The chain couples TRBV7-2 to TRBJ2-5; 11 nucleotides agree with TRBD2. CDR1 is SGHTA and CDR2 is FQGNSA in the germline V gene. The CDR3 is made up of 15 amino acids. Trimming at V came to 2 bases and at J to 5 bases, leaving 4 bases not matched to a gene. CDR3 amino acids: CASSLLAGGRETQYF. DNA of the CDR3: TGTGCCAGCAGCTTACTAGCGGGGGGCCGGGAGACCCAGTACTTC.

This clonotype was seen only a few times. The chain combines TRBV7-2 with TRBJ2-6; TRBD1 matches 7 bases. Trimming removed 5 bases from V and 0 bases from J; junction bases left unmatched: 10. The germline CDR1 and CDR2 sequences are SGHTA and FQGNSA. This CDR3 is 18 amino acids long. The CDR3: CASSRTGTEVSGANVLTF. DNA of the CDR3: TGTGCCAGCAGCCGAACCGGGACAGAGGTCTCTGGGGCCAACGTCCTGACTTTC.

This clonotype has only a few counts. The gene calls are TRBV29-1 and TRBJ2-3; TRBD1 agrees at 7 bases. The CDR3 extends over 15 amino acids. Germline loops: CDR1 SQVTM, CDR2 ANQGSEA. Trimming cost V 6 bases and J 2 bases; bases outside gene matches: 11. The CDR3 sequence is CSVARTGDSTDTQYF. For the CDR3, the DNA is TGCAGCGTCGCCCGGACAGGAGACTCCACAGATACGCAGTATTTT.

CDR3 in amino acids: CASSGRLETQYF. In DNA form, the CDR3 reads TGTGCCAGCAGCGGACGGCTGGAGACCCAGTACTTC. The chain has TRBV28 and TRBJ2-7, with no clear D. TRBJ2-5 matches the DNA end more closely, so the J call is doubtful. Germline lookup yields CDR1 MDHEN and CDR2 SYDVKM. This CDR3 is built from 12 residues.

The V call is TRBV12-3 or TRBV12-4, the J call TRBJ1-6; tentatively, D is TRBD1 (5 bases). This CDR3 is 15 amino acids long. V lost 6 bases to trimming and J lost 7 bases, with 16 bases between them. The DNA for the CDR3 is TGTGCCAGCAGACCCGGCAGGGCGCCGAATTCACCCCTCCACTTT. The encoded protein is CASRPGRAPNSPLHF.

The chain links TRBV2 to TRBJ2-4; 11 bases align to TRBD2. There are 19 residues in the CDR3. Per the germline V gene, CDR1 is SNHLY and CDR2 is FYNNEI. V shed 2 bases and J 1 base; nucleotides not matched to a gene: 10. CDR3 protein: CASSEFIAGGLGAKNIQYF. For the CDR3, the DNA is TGTGCCAGCAGTGAATTCATAGCGGGGGGGCTGGGGGCCAAAAACATTCAGTACTTC.

V usage is TRBV6-5 and J usage is TRBJ1-6, with D unclear. The CDR3 totals 14 residues. V was cut by 6 bases and J by 9 bases, with 15 bases left in between. Per the germline V gene, CDR1 is MNHEY and CDR2 is SVGAGI. CDR3: CASRMDHGSSPLHF. CDR3 bases: TGTGCCAGCAGGATGGACCACGGCAGTTCACCCCTCCACTTT.

The genes are TRBV28 and TRBJ1-2; 10 positions agree with TRBD1. Germline values: CDR1 MDHEN, CDR2 SYDVKM. This CDR3 region has 16 residues. With V trimmed by 7 bases and J by 4 bases, 12 bases remained unmatched. Written as DNA, the CDR3 is TGTGCCAGCACCTCCCCCACGACAGGGGGCACCTATGGCTACACCTTC. It codes for CASTSPTTGGTYGYTF.

The chain carries TRBV5-1 and TRBJ2-6; D is undetermined. Germline lookup yields CDR1 SGHRS and CDR2 YFSETQ. V shed 5 bases and J shed 0 bases, with 12 bases lying between them. The CDR3 is 16 residues long. The CDR3 bases are TGCGCCAGCAGTTTTTCGGGTGGCTCTGGGGCCAACGTCCTGACTTTC. Encoded protein: CASSFSGGSGANVLTF. The complete variable domain, with remaining parts taken from reference TRBV5-1 and TRBJ2-6, reads KAGVTQTPRYLIKTRGQQVTLSCSPISGHRSVSWYQQTPGQGLQFLFEYFSETQRNKGNFPGRFSGRQFSNSRSEMNVSTLELGDSALYLCASSFSGGSGANVLTFGAGSRLTVL.

Only one count was recorded for this clonotype. The V gene is TRBV29-1, the J gene TRBJ1-2, with no clear D. Germline loops: CDR1 SQVTM, CDR2 ANQGSEA. With 3 bases removed from V and 2 bases from J, the gap between germline ends came to 13 bases. The CDR3 loop spans 14 amino acids. CDR3 in amino acids: CSVDPGPPNYGYTF. The CDR3 nucleotides are TGCAGCGTTGACCCCGGCCCCCCCAACTATGGCTACACCTTC.

This chain links TRBV29-1 with TRBJ1-2; D gene ambiguous. Trimming pared 7 bases from V and 1 base from J, leaving 7 bases between. Germline V gives CDR1 SQVTM, CDR2 ANQGSEA. CDR3 size: 11 residues. The CDR3 is CSGSGNYGYTF. CDR3 nucleotides: TGCAGCGGCTCCGGTAACTATGGCTACACCTTC.